Each of the 10 T cell receptor beta chains below was sequenced from the same sample in a study of control samples from healthy donors and cancer patients. The protocol was immunoSEQ multiplex PCR, while the TCRdb copy is restricted to in-frame clones and leaves out a portion. The profile shows 100,000 to 150,000 clones, around 90% of them singletons. Input material: blood. The source is a middle-aged man in good health.

This chain uses TRBV25-1 with TRBJ1-6; D may be TRBD1 (5 bases). Trimming cost V 3 bases and J 6 bases, with 9 bases left between them. This CDR3 has 14 residues. CDR1 is MGHDK and CDR2 is SYGVNS in the germline V gene. CDR3 protein: CASSEGPSNSPLHF. The CDR3 DNA sequence: TGTGCCAGCAGTGAGGGGCCGAGTAATTCACCCCTCCACTTT.

The chain couples TRBV20-1 to TRBJ2-5; no definite D call. The CDR3 is made up of 11 amino acids. CDR1 and CDR2 (germline): DFQATT, SNEGSKA (reference sequence). V lost 6 bases to trimming and J lost 5 bases, with 10 bases between them. As DNA, the CDR3 is TGCAGTGCCCCCTGGTTTGAGACCCAGTACTTC. Translating it yields CSAPWFETQYF.

The V call is TRBV4-1, the J call TRBJ2-1; TRBD2 matches at 12 bases. This CDR3 spans 16 amino acids. Losses at the gene ends were 3 bases for V and 7 bases for J; bases not matched to a gene: 7. In germline, CDR1 is MGHRA, CDR2 YSYEKL. The CDR3 is CASSHSSSGGANEQFF. In DNA, the CDR3 is TGCGCCAGCAGCCATTCGTCTAGCGGGGGGGCAAATGAGCAGTTCTTC.

This chain links TRBV7-9 with TRBJ1-5; 7 bases are a match to TRBD1. V lost 3 bases, J lost 5 bases, and 7 bases stayed unmatched. CDR1 is SEHNR and CDR2 is FQNEAQ in the germline V gene (reference sequence). The CDR3 loop spans 15 amino acids. The DNA for the CDR3 is TGTGCCAGCAGCTTGGGACAGTTCGAGGATCAGCCCCAGCATTTT. Encoded protein: CASSLGQFEDQPQHF.

The chain has TRBV5-4 and TRBJ2-3; D is uncertain. This CDR3 comprises 13 residues. Germline lookup yields CDR1 SGHNT and CDR2 YYREEE (reference sequence). Trimming cost V 0 bases and J 3 bases, with 5 bases left between them. CDR3 DNA sequence: TGTGCCAGCAGCTTGGACCTTACAGATACGCAGTATTTT. Protein product: CASSLDLTDTQYF. The variable domain in full, completed from reference TRBV5-4 and TRBJ2-3, reads ETGVTQSPTHLIKTRGQQVTLRCSSQSGHNTVSWYQQALGQGPQFIFQYYREEENGRGNFPPRFSGLQFPNYSSELNVNALELDDSALYLCASSLDLTDTQYFGPGTRLTVL.

The chain recombines TRBV6-6 with TRBJ2-3, with a possible D match to TRBD1 (6 bases). The germline V gene encodes CDR1 MNHNY and CDR2 SVGAGI (reference sequence). The length of the CDR3 is 15 residues. V was clipped by 2 bases and J by 0 bases, with 9 bases between them. The CDR3, as DNA: TGTGCCAGCAGTTACGAGGGGGAAAGCACAGATACGCAGTATTTT. Protein sequence: CASSYEGESTDTQYF.

The V gene is TRBV28, the J gene TRBJ1-5; the D gene is possibly TRBD1 (5 bases). There are 11 residues in the CDR3. The V end lost 5 bases, the J end lost 10 bases, and 9 bases lay between the germline ends. The germline V gene has CDR1 MDHEN and CDR2 SYDVKM. CDR3 nucleotides: TGTGCCAGCAGTGGAGGGACTCCCCAGCATTTT. It codes for CASSGGTPQHF.

This chain connects TRBV29-1 to TRBJ2-5, with D perhaps assigned TRBD1 or TRBD2 (5 bases each). Germline V gene sequence: CDR1 SQVTM, CDR2 ANQGSEA. The CDR3 has 12 residues. V dropped 6 bases and J dropped 5 bases, with 13 bases sitting between them. CDR3 region: CSVGPAGETQYF. Here the CDR3 DNA reads TGCAGCGTGGGACCGGCTGGGGAGACCCAGTACTTC.

This chain connects TRBV19 to TRBJ2-5, with 9 positions matching TRBD2. V dropped 5 bases and J dropped 6; count of bases not matched to a gene: 7. The germline CDR1 and CDR2 sequences are LNHDA and SQIVND (reference sequence). The CDR3 spans 14 residues. DNA for the CDR3: TGTGCCAGTAGTTGGCGGGGGGGCCTGAAGACCCAGTACTTC. This translates into CASSWRGGLKTQYF.

CDR3 loop: CASSRDRPVATNEKLFF. The CDR3, as DNA: TGTGCCAGCTCACGGGACAGGCCAGTTGCAACTAATGAAAAACTGTTTTTT. This rearrangement joins TRBV18 to TRBJ1-4; 8 bases are a match to TRBD1. Trimming cost V 4 bases and J 0 bases; bases outside gene matches: 7. CDR1 and CDR2 from the germline V gene are KGHSH and LQKENI. The CDR3 loop spans 17 amino acids.